One sample yielded the 27 T cell receptor beta chains listed below, sequenced in a study of blood T cell repertoires in COVID-19. Measured with immunoSEQ multiplex PCR; TCRdb has only the in-frame clones, and not every one. The sample yields roughly 310,000 clones, roughly 90% seen once. The sample taken for sequencing was peripheral blood. These receptors originate from a woman between 45 and 60 years old with active or convalescent COVID-19.

V usage is TRBV6-4 and J usage is TRBJ2-5, with 8 bases that match TRBD1. This CDR3 is built from 17 residues. The germline CDR1 and CDR2 sequences are MRHNA and SNTAGT. The V and J ends lost 4 bases and 2 bases, in that order; junction bases with no gene match: 12. The CDR3 bases are TGTGCCAGCAGTGGCCCGGTCAGGGGGCGGCGGCAAGAGACCCAGTACTTC. It translates to CASSGPVRGRRQETQYF.

The chain is built from TRBV30 and TRBJ1-1, with TRBD1 matching 10 bases. There are 13 residues in the CDR3. V dropped 3 bases and J dropped 3; count of bases not matched to a gene: 1. Per the germline V gene, CDR1 is GTSNPN and CDR2 is SVGIG (reference sequence). CDR3 nucleotide sequence: TGTGCCTGGAGGGACAGGGGGGACACTGAAGCTTTCTTT. Its translation: CAWRDRGDTEAFF.

The chain joins TRBV20-1 to TRBJ1-1, with D perhaps matching TRBD1 (6 bases). V was cut by 5 bases and J by 6 bases, with 10 bases left in between. The CDR3 sequence is 11 residues long. Germline CDR1 is DFQATT and CDR2 is SNEGSKA (reference sequence). In DNA, the CDR3 is TGCAGTGCTCCTGGACAGCCTGAAGCTTTCTTT. Its protein is CSAPGQPEAFF.

This clone has just one count. The chain joins TRBV3-1 (or the pseudogene TRBV3-2) to TRBJ1-5, with a possible D match to TRBD1 (5 bases). Germline V lookup: CDR1 LGHDT, CDR2 YNNKEL (reference sequence). The CDR3 is made up of 16 amino acids. Trimming removed 3 bases at V and 2 bases at J, with 14 bases between. CDR3 amino acids: CASSHRWGDGNQPQHF. The CDR3 region has the DNA TGTGCCAGCAGCCACCGATGGGGGGATGGCAATCAGCCCCAGCATTTT.

The chain has TRBV27 and TRBJ2-7, with 9 positions matching TRBD1. The CDR3 sequence is 13 residues long. V was clipped by 6 bases and J by 3 bases; unmatched bases: 3. The V gene's germline CDR1 is MNHEY and CDR2 SMNVEV (reference sequence). CDR3 protein: CASSKGQGYEQYF. CDR3 sequence (DNA): TGTGCCAGCAGCAAGGGACAGGGCTACGAGCAGTACTTC.

Here the CDR3 reads CASSVDQGGETQYF. Here the CDR3 DNA reads TGTGCCAGCAGCGTAGATCAAGGAGGTGAGACCCAGTACTTC. The rearrangement uses TRBV9 and TRBJ2-5; D is perhaps TRBD2 (5 bases). The germline V gene has CDR1 SGDLS and CDR2 YYNGEE. This CDR3 is 14 amino acids long. Trimming removed 0 bases at V and 5 bases at J, with 11 bases between.

This clone has only a few counts. The V call is TRBV4-1, the J call TRBJ1-2; the D gene is possibly TRBD1 (5 bases). Germline CDR1 reads MGHRA; CDR2 reads YSYEKL. Trimming removed 4 bases at V and 4 bases at J, with 10 bases between. CDR3 size: 13 residues. DNA for the CDR3: TGCGCCAGCAGCCCGGGGGGTCTCTATGGCTACACCTTC. Translation gives CASSPGGLYGYTF.

The CDR3 nucleotides read TGTGCCAGTAGTATGCGACAATTCACGCAGGGGGCAAGGATGTATATTAGCAATCAGCCCCAGCATTTT. Protein: CASSMRQFTQGARMYISNQPQHF. This chain joins TRBV19 and TRBJ1-5; TRBD1 matches 8 bases. CDR3 length equals 23 residues. Germline values: CDR1 LNHDA, CDR2 SQIVND (reference sequence). J lost 0 bases, V lost 3 bases, and 25 bases had no gene match.

The chain employs TRBV6-5 and TRBJ1-2; D uncertain. Per the germline V gene, CDR1 is MNHEY and CDR2 is SVGAGI. V shed 4 bases and J shed 0 bases, with 15 bases lying between them. The length of the CDR3 is 16 residues. The CDR3 DNA sequence: TGTGCCAGCAGTTTCCTGGGTGGCAGGTCTAACTATGGCTACACCTTC. Its translation is CASSFLGGRSNYGYTF.

V gene TRBV28 combines with J gene TRBJ2-7; possible D gene TRBD1, 6 bases. Looked up from germline, CDR1 is MDHEN and CDR2 is SYDVKM. This CDR3 region has 12 residues. Trimming removed 4 bases at V and 4 bases at J, with 8 bases between. CDR3 loop: CASSYRGYEQYF. The CDR3 bases are TGTGCCAGCAGTTATAGGGGGTACGAGCAGTACTTC.

The chain combines TRBV19 with TRBJ1-2; weak D call: TRBD1 (6 bases). V lost 3 bases, J lost 1 base, and 12 bases lay in between. Germline loops: CDR1 LNHDA, CDR2 SQIVND (reference sequence). The CDR3 covers 15 residues. In DNA, the CDR3 is TGTGCCAGTAGTATTGAGGGGACACGTAACTATGGCTACACCTTC. Translating it yields CASSIEGTRNYGYTF.

This sequence joins TRBV6-2 or TRBV6-3 and TRBJ2-7; possible D gene TRBD2, 5 bases. Germline lookup yields CDR1 MNHEY and CDR2 SVGEGT. The CDR3 contains 16 residues. V was cut by 6 bases and J by 3 bases, with 21 bases left in between. CDR3 loop: CASSSDGMESYYEQYF. Written as DNA, the CDR3 is TGTGCCAGCAGCTCCGACGGGATGGAGTCCTACTACGAGCAGTACTTC.

The gene calls are TRBV6-6 and TRBJ2-5; TRBD1 matches 10 bases. The CDR3 runs 15 residues. With 6 bases clipped from V and 5 bases from J, the junction kept 9 bases outside the gene matches. The germline CDR1 and CDR2 sequences are MNHNY and SVGAGI (reference sequence). CDR3 region: CASRSGTGVTETQYF. DNA of the CDR3: TGTGCCAGCAGGTCCGGGACAGGGGTTACGGAGACCCAGTACTTC.

This rearrangement joins TRBV7-9 to TRBJ2-7; D may be TRBD2 (5 bases). V lost 8 bases to trimming and J lost 1 base, with 18 bases between them. Germline CDR1 reads SEHNR; CDR2 reads FQNEAQ (reference sequence). The CDR3 has 15 amino acids. CDR3 residues: CASSDDYGMSYEQYF. CDR3 DNA sequence: TGTGCCAGCTCAGACGACTATGGGATGTCCTACGAGCAGTACTTC.

The gene calls are TRBV4-3 and TRBJ2-7; 10 nucleotides line up with TRBD1. Unmatched junction bases numbered 2, after V lost 0 bases and J lost 3 bases. The CDR3 runs 15 residues. Germline V lookup: CDR1 LGHNA, CDR2 YSLEER. CDR3 in DNA: TGCGCCAGCAGCCAAGAGACAGGGGGCGGCTACGAGCAGTACTTC. Protein sequence: CASSQETGGGYEQYF.

The chain links TRBV30 to TRBJ1-6; 7 nucleotides match TRBD1. Germline V gene data show CDR1 as GTSNPN and CDR2 as SVGIG (reference sequence). The V segment lost 5 bases and the J segment 5 bases; nucleotides outside the gene matches: 9. This CDR3 contains 15 residues. The CDR3 loop reads CAWATGTVNNSPLHF. The DNA of the CDR3 is TGTGCCTGGGCTACCGGGACAGTCAATAATTCACCCCTCCACTTT. The variable domain in full, with the rest retrieved from reference TRBV30 and TRBJ1-6, is SQTIHQWPATLVQPVGSPLSLECTVEGTSNPNLYWYRQAAGRGLQLLFYSVGIGQISSEVPQNLSASRPQDRQFILSSKKLLLSDSGFYLCAWATGTVNNSPLHFGNGTRLTVT.

In its sample, this clone was seen once. The J gene is TRBJ1-1, the V gene TRBV6-5, with 10 bases fitting TRBD1. This CDR3 contains 15 residues. The V gene's germline CDR1 is MNHEY and CDR2 SVGAGI. V shed 4 bases, J shed 4 bases, and the junction held 6 bases outside the gene matches. In nucleotides, the CDR3 is TGTGCCAGCAGTTCGGACAGGGGGAGGGGCACTGAAGCTTTCTTT. Protein sequence: CASSSDRGRGTEAFF.

V usage is TRBV7-2 and J usage is TRBJ2-3; the D gene is possibly TRBD1 (6 bases). V lost 0 bases and J lost 4, with 11 bases in between. Germline CDR1 and CDR2: SGHTA and FQGNSA. This CDR3 has 15 residues. CDR3 amino acids: CASSLATGFPDTQYF. The CDR3 DNA reads TGTGCCAGCAGCTTAGCGACAGGTTTCCCAGATACGCAGTATTTT.

The V gene is TRBV7-2, the J gene TRBJ2-2, with 8 nucleotides matching TRBD2. Germline-derived CDR1 and CDR2 are SGHTA and FQGNSA. The trim removed 5 bases at V and 6 bases at J, leaving 5 bases unmatched. This CDR3 contains 14 residues. CDR3 sequence reads: CASSPPAGAGELFF. In DNA form, the CDR3 reads TGTGCCAGCAGCCCTCCAGCGGGAGCCGGGGAGCTGTTTTTT.

The V gene is TRBV4-2, the J gene TRBJ1-1, with 10 nucleotides matching TRBD1. Germline CDR1 LGHNA, CDR2 YNFKEQ. The length of the CDR3 is 13 residues. J gave up 10 bases and V 1 base, and 3 bases lay outside the gene matches. CDR3 DNA: TGTGCCAGCAGCCAAGGAGGGACAGGGGTAGCTTTCTTT. Its translation is CASSQGGTGVAFF.

The rearrangement links TRBV11-2 to TRBJ1-1; D ambiguous. CDR1 and CDR2 from the germline V gene are SGHAT and FQNNGV. This CDR3 has 12 amino acids. V lost 6 bases and J 4 bases, leaving 9 bases between the germline ends. The CDR3 reads CASRRRGTEAFF. The CDR3 region has the DNA TGTGCCAGCAGGCGACGGGGCACTGAAGCTTTCTTT.

V and J are TRBV11-2 and TRBJ2-5; 11 positions agree with TRBD2. From germline, CDR1 is SGHAT and CDR2 FQNNGV. The CDR3 totals 15 residues. Germline trimming cut 5 bases from V and 7 bases from J; bases unmatched to any gene: 9. For the CDR3, the DNA is TGTGCCAGCAGCCCTAGGACTAGCGGGCCTTTGACCCAGTACTTC. Amino acids: CASSPRTSGPLTQYF.

This clone was picked up one time. The rearrangement links TRBV7-2 to TRBJ2-1, with no clear D. This CDR3 comprises 15 residues. V was clipped by 7 bases and J by 4 bases, with 17 bases between them. CDR1 and CDR2 from the germline V gene are SGHTA and FQGNSA. Written as DNA, the CDR3 is TGTGCCAGCACCTTGCGTGGTCAACCATACAATGAGCAGTTCTTC. Translated: CASTLRGQPYNEQFF.

This clone is a singleton in its sample. The chain recombines TRBV6-6 with TRBJ1-5; D remains ambiguous. Per germline, CDR1 MNHNY and CDR2 SVGAGI (reference sequence). Trimming removed 8 bases from V and 4 bases from J, with 12 bases in between. This CDR3 contains 13 residues. CDR3 bases: TGTGCCAGCCAGTCCCTCAGGAATCAGCCCCAGCATTTT. This translates into CASQSLRNQPQHF.

This sequence joins TRBV9 and TRBJ1-4; D perhaps matches TRBD1 (6 bases). CDR3 size: 14 residues. The V gene lost 3 bases and the J gene lost 5 bases, with 11 bases spanning the gap. The germline CDR1 and CDR2 sequences are SGDLS and YYNGEE. CDR3 sequence: CASSGNRENEKLFF. CDR3 nucleotide sequence: TGTGCCAGCAGCGGAAACAGGGAGAATGAAAAACTGTTTTTT.

This chain links TRBV5-6 with TRBJ2-7; 8 bases map to TRBD1. V dropped 0 bases and J dropped 8; count of bases not matched to a gene: 7. The CDR3 extends over 14 amino acids. From germline, CDR1 is SGHDT and CDR2 YYEEEE. CDR3 DNA sequence: TGTGCCAGCAGCTTGGGACAGGGGCCTGAAAAGCAGTACTTC. It yields the protein CASSLGQGPEKQYF.

V is TRBV12-5 and J is TRBJ2-1, with D possibly TRBD1 on 5 matching bases. Germline loops: CDR1 LGHNT, CDR2 FRNRAP. The CDR3 covers 16 residues. V was trimmed by 2 bases and J by 3 bases, leaving 14 bases between them. The DNA for the CDR3 is TGTGCTAGTGGTTTGAACACAGGTACTTACTACAATGAGCAGTTCTTC. Translation gives CASGLNTGTYYNEQFF.